The text below deals with one TCR beta chain. The CDR3 is made up of 17 amino acids. The germline CDR1 and CDR2 sequences are LGHNA and YSLEER. Unmatched junction bases numbered 7, after V lost 0 bases and J lost 5 bases. The data stem from a study of T cell changes during pregnancy in multiple sclerosis. The protocol was immunoSEQ multiplex PCR, while the TCRdb copy is restricted to in-frame clones and leaves out a portion. The sample comprises 53,000 or so clones, roughly 94% of which are singletons, and around 0.58% rests with the top ten. The sequencing used CD4+ T cells from peripheral blood mononuclear cells, collected in the second trimester of pregnancy. The rearrangement links TRBV4-3 to TRBJ2-4; 10 bases fit TRBD1. The TCR was taken from a female donor with multiple sclerosis, enrolled in a pregnancy study. Here the CDR3 reads CASSQEYRGQGQNIQYF. CDR3 DNA: TGCGCCAGCAGCCAAGAATACCGGGGACAGGGGCAAAACATTCAGTACTTC.